Below, 20 T cell receptor beta chains from the same sample are listed, as sequenced in a study of T cell responses to AZD1222 COVID-19 vaccine. Clones were read by immunoSEQ multiplex PCR, and TCRdb kept only the in-frame ones, dropping some. In the table there are roughly 50,000 clones, about 90% of which are singletons. The sample was peripheral blood, taken on day 0 of AZD1222 vaccination. These receptors originate from an adult in good health.

The chain is built from TRBV28 and TRBJ2-1, with 9 bases that match TRBD2. Germline-derived CDR1 and CDR2 are MDHEN and SYDVKM. CDR3 length: 19 amino acids. J was trimmed by 0 bases and V by 5 bases; bases with no gene match: 14. The CDR3 bases are TGTGCCAGCAGTCCCCCCGGGGCTAGCGGGACCAGCTCCTACAATGAGCAGTTCTTC. It encodes CASSPPGASGTSSYNEQFF.

V usage is TRBV2 and J usage is TRBJ2-3; maybe TRBD1 (6 bases). The CDR3 loop spans 18 amino acids. Deletions cut 2 bases from V and 1 base from J, with 19 bases between. Germline CDR1 is SNHLY and CDR2 is FYNNEI. The CDR3 DNA is TGTGCCAGCAGTGAAACCCTCACCGGGACAACAGGCACAGATACGCAGTATTTT. Its translation: CASSETLTGTTGTDTQYF. Supplemented by reference TRBV2 and TRBJ2-3, the full variable domain reads EPEVTQTPSHQVTQMGQEVILRCVPISNHLYFYWYRQILGQKVEFLVSFYNNEISEKSEIFDDQFSVERPDGSNFTLKIRSTKLEDSAMYFCASSETLTGTTGTDTQYFGPGTRLTVL.

The rearrangement links TRBV28 to TRBJ2-1; TRBD2 matches 13 bases. The CDR3 is 15 residues long. V dropped 7 bases and J dropped 9; count of bases not matched to a gene: 9. The germline V gene has CDR1 MDHEN and CDR2 SYDVKM. The CDR3 loop reads CASNVLAGGPVEQFF. The CDR3 DNA sequence: TGTGCCAGCAATGTACTAGCGGGAGGGCCAGTTGAGCAGTTCTTC.

This CDR3 is CASSEVGVYNEQFF. CDR3 bases: TGTGCCAGCAGTGAAGTAGGGGTTTACAATGAGCAGTTCTTC. The chain carries TRBV6-1 and TRBJ2-1, with D maybe TRBD1 (5 bases). This CDR3 region has 14 residues. Germline CDR1 is MNHNS and CDR2 is SASEGT. V was clipped by 1 base and J by 4 bases, with 8 bases between them.

The chain is built from TRBV2 and TRBJ2-4; weak D call: TRBD2 (6 bases). Trimming pared 6 bases from V and 1 base from J, leaving 16 bases between. Per the germline V gene, CDR1 is SNHLY and CDR2 is FYNNEI. The CDR3 length is 16 residues. The CDR3 DNA is TGTGCCAGCAGAGGGAGGCAGGGAGAGGCCAAAAACATTCAGTACTTC. Protein sequence: CASRGRQGEAKNIQYF.

This chain joins TRBV5-5 and TRBJ2-1; D remains ambiguous. V dropped 2 bases and J dropped 6 bases, with 6 bases sitting between them. Germline V gene data show CDR1 as SGHKS and CDR2 as YYEKEE (reference sequence). CDR3 length: 12 amino acids. CDR3 loop: CASSFFPNEQFF. In DNA form, the CDR3 reads TGTGCCAGCAGCTTTTTTCCCAATGAGCAGTTCTTC.

CDR3 sequence (DNA): TGCGCCAGTCAGACAGGGTCCGCAAACACTGAAGCTTTCTTT. This translates into CASQTGSANTEAFF. The rearrangement joins TRBV5-1 to TRBJ1-1; 7 nucleotides line up with TRBD1. This CDR3 is 14 amino acids long. Trimming took 8 bases from V and 2 from J; bases not matched to a gene: 9. Germline V gives CDR1 SGHRS, CDR2 YFSETQ.

V and J are TRBV6-5 and TRBJ1-3; no reliable D call. This CDR3 spans 13 amino acids. Per germline, CDR1 MNHEY and CDR2 SVGAGI. Trimming left V 7 bases short and J 1 base short, with 8 bases between. CDR3: CASTPRSGNTIYF. The CDR3 bases are TGTGCCAGCACCCCCCGGTCTGGAAACACCATATATTTT.

This clone was observed a handful of times. The chain employs TRBV15 and TRBJ2-7; 10 positions agree with TRBD1. This CDR3 comprises 16 residues. Germline V gene data show CDR1 as LNHNV and CDR2 as YYDKDF (reference sequence). J was trimmed by 5 bases and V by 3 bases; bases with no gene match: 10. DNA for the CDR3: TGTGCCACCAGCAGCCTGACCCGGGACAGGGGCGACGAGCAGTACTTC. Translating gives CATSSLTRDRGDEQYF. The full variable domain, in which reference TRBV15 and TRBJ2-7 provide the parts outside the CDR3, is DAMVIQNPRYQVTQFGKPVTLSCSQTLNHNVMYWYQQKSSQAPKLLFHYYDKDFNNEADTPDNFQSRRPNTSFCFLDIRSPGLGDTAMYLCATSSLTRDRGDEQYFGPGTRLTVT.

The chain employs TRBV11-2 and TRBJ2-6, with D hard to call. The CDR3 runs 16 residues. Germline CDR1 reads SGHAT; CDR2 reads FQNNGV. The ends were cut back, 5 bases at V and 0 bases at J, with 11 bases in the middle. The CDR3 sequence is CASSKGPHSGANVLTF. DNA for the CDR3: TGTGCCAGCAGCAAAGGGCCCCACTCTGGGGCCAACGTCCTGACTTTC.

The chain uses TRBV19 and TRBJ2-3; the D is unclear. Trimming shortened V by 5 bases and J by 1 base, and 16 bases separated the two germline ends. The CDR3 is 16 residues long. From germline, CDR1 is LNHDA and CDR2 SQIVND (reference sequence). CDR3 sequence (DNA): TGTGCCAGTAGTTCTGGCGACTGGTGGGGCACAGATACGCAGTATTTT. It encodes CASSSGDWWGTDTQYF.

J is TRBJ2-2 and V is TRBV18, with 7 bases aligning to TRBD1. V lost 3 bases to trimming and J lost 4 bases; unmatched junction nucleotides: 8. The CDR3 runs to 16 residues. Looked up from germline, CDR1 is KGHSH and CDR2 is LQKENI. The CDR3 here is CASSPTLTGATGELFF. CDR3 DNA: TGTGCCAGCTCACCCACCCTTACAGGGGCCACCGGGGAGCTGTTTTTT.

The rearrangement links TRBV7-9 to TRBJ2-2; 8 bases match TRBD2. After removal of 4 bases from V and 1 base from J, the junction contained 5 bases not matched to a gene. The CDR3 totals 16 residues. From germline, CDR1 is SEHNR and CDR2 FQNEAQ (reference sequence). Here the CDR3 DNA reads TGTGCCAGCAGCTCCCCGAGCGGGAGGAACACCGGGGAGCTGTTTTTT. This translates into CASSSPSGRNTGELFF.

The chain is built from TRBV18 and TRBJ2-2; 8 nucleotides agree with TRBD2. The CDR3 totals 16 residues. CDR1 and CDR2 (germline): KGHSH, LQKENI. Unmatched junction bases numbered 7, after V lost 1 base and J lost 6 bases. CDR3 nucleotides: TGTGCCAGCTCACCACTCGGGACTAGTAGCTCCGGGGAGCTGTTTTTT. It encodes CASSPLGTSSSGELFF.

V usage is TRBV27 and J usage is TRBJ2-1; D is unresolved. Germline V gene data show CDR1 as MNHEY and CDR2 as SMNVEV (reference sequence). CDR3 size: 11 residues. V dropped 1 base and J dropped 7 bases, with 2 bases sitting between them. CDR3 protein: CASSLFNEQFF. Here the CDR3 DNA reads TGTGCCAGCAGTTTATTTAATGAGCAGTTCTTC.

The chain uses TRBV6-2 or TRBV6-3 and TRBJ2-7; unclear D gene. Trimming pared 5 bases from V and 1 base from J, leaving 12 bases between. Germline lookup yields CDR1 MNHEY and CDR2 SVGEGT. The CDR3 has 14 amino acids. CDR3 sequence: CASSQTPRSYEQYF. The CDR3 nucleotides are TGTGCCAGCAGTCAGACACCCCGTTCCTACGAGCAGTACTTC.

V is TRBV5-4 and J is TRBJ2-1; 9 positions match TRBD2. V dropped 0 bases and J dropped 4; count of bases not matched to a gene: 2. CDR3 size: 15 residues. CDR1 SGHNT and CDR2 YYREEE come from the germline V gene (reference sequence). CDR3 loop: CASSLGLAEYNEQFF. CDR3 DNA sequence: TGTGCCAGCAGCTTGGGACTAGCGGAGTACAATGAGCAGTTCTTC.

This clone has more than one count but fewer than ten. The gene calls are TRBV5-1 and TRBJ2-7, with D perhaps matching TRBD1 or TRBD2 (6 bases each). The length of the CDR3 is 16 residues. Trimming stripped 0 bases from V and 4 bases from J, with 17 bases between. Germline V gives CDR1 SGHRS, CDR2 YFSETQ. This chain's CDR3 is CASSLAPGGQNYEQYF. The CDR3 DNA sequence: TGCGCCAGCAGCTTGGCCCCCGGGGGCCAGAATTACGAGCAGTACTTC.

This chain joins TRBV27 and TRBJ1-6; 9 bases are shared with TRBD1. The germline V gene encodes CDR1 MNHEY and CDR2 SMNVEV (reference sequence). The CDR3 contains 14 residues. V lost 11 bases and J lost 8; bases outside the gene matches: 10. The CDR3 loop is CASKKGQGHSPLHF. DNA of the CDR3: TGTGCCTCCAAAAAGGGACAGGGTCATTCACCCCTCCACTTT.

The count of this clone is one. This rearrangement joins TRBV10-3 to TRBJ2-7, with 8 bases lining up with TRBD2. The junction had 8 bases not matched to a gene; V was cut back by 0 bases and J by 7 bases. The germline gives CDR1 ENHRY, CDR2 SYGVKD. This CDR3 is built from 15 residues. In nucleotides, the CDR3 is TGTGCCATCAGTGAGTCCTACTCGGGGGGGCGAGAGCAGTACTTC. Translation gives CAISESYSGGREQYF.